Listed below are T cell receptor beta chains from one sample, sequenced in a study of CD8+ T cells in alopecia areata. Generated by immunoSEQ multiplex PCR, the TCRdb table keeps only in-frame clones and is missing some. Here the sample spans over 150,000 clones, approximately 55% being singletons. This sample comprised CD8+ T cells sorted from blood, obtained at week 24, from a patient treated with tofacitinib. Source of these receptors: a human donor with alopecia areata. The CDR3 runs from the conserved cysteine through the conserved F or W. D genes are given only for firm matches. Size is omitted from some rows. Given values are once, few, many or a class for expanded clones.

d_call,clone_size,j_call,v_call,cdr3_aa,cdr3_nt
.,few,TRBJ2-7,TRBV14,CASSQQGMSYEQYF,TGTGCCAGCAGCCAACAGGGGATGAGCTACGAGCAGTACTTC
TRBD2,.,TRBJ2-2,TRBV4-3,CASSPHWRGGLDGELFF,TGCGCCAGCAGCCCCCACTGGCGGGGGGGCCTGGACGGGGAGCTGTTTTTT
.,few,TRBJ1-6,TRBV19,CASTTGGSPLHF,TGTGCCAGCACGACAGGTGGTTCACCCCTCCACTTT
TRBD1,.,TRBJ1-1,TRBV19,CASSTWTGEVTEAFF,TGTGCCAGTAGTACTTGGACAGGGGAGGTTACTGAAGCTTTCTTT
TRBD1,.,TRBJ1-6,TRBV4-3,CASSPSWRGPGSPLHF,TGCGCCAGCAGCCCTTCATGGAGGGGGCCTGGTTCACCCCTCCACTTT
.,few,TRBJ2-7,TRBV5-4,CASSSAGQSYEQYF,TGTGCCAGCAGCTCGGCGGGACAGTCCTACGAGCAGTACTTC
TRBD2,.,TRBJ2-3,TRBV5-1,CASSLASGGADTQYF,TGCGCCAGCAGCTTGGCCAGCGGGGGGGCAGATACGCAGTATTTT
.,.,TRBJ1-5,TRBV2,CASGQGISNQPQHF,TGTGCCAGCGGGCAGGGGATAAGCAATCAGCCCCAGCATTTT
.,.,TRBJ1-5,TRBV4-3,CASSQEPAGAGSQPQHF,TGCGCCAGCAGCCAAGAGCCGGCAGGGGCAGGGAGCCAGCCCCAGCATTTT
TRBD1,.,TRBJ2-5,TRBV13,CASSPGGGKTQYF,TGTGCCAGCAGTCCAGGGGGTGGAAAGACCCAGTACTTC
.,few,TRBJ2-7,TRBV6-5,CASSSPAGENEQYF,TGTGCCAGCAGTTCCCCCGCAGGGGAAAACGAGCAGTACTTC
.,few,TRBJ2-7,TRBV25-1,CASTGSYEQYF,TGTGCCAGTACAGGTTCCTACGAGCAGTACTTC
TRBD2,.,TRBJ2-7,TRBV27,CASSSLSGGDEQYF,TGTGCCAGCAGTTCGCTCTCGGGGGGGGACGAGCAGTACTTC
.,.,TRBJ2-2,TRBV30,CAWSNLSGRELFF,TGTGCCTGGAGTAACCTTTCGGGGCGGGAGCTGTTTTTT
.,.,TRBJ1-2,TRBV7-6,CASSLAAGAVYGYTF,TGTGCCAGCAGCTTAGCTGCAGGGGCGGTCTATGGCTACACCTTC
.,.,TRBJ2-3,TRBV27,CASTPSVGLTDTQYF,TGTGCCAGCACTCCCTCAGTGGGGTTGACAGATACGCAGTATTTT
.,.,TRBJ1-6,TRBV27,CASSFGGAGSPLHF,TGTGCCAGCAGTTTTGGGGGAGCGGGCTCACCCCTCCACTTT
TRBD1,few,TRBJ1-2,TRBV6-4,CASSKGTGNYGYTF,TGTGCCAGCAGTAAAGGGACAGGGAACTATGGCTACACCTTC
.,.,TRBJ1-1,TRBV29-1,CSVEDGATEAFF,TGCAGCGTTGAAGATGGGGCCACTGAAGCTTTCTTT
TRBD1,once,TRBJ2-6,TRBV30,CAFISWDRPSSGANVLTF,TGTGCCTTCATTTCATGGGACAGGCCCTCCTCTGGGGCCAACGTCCTGACTTTC